This T cell receptor beta chain stems from a study of long-term antiretroviral therapy in people with HIV. As for the study in general: The oldest specimens predate the 2015 immediate-ART recommendation by about a decade.

Study-wide results and caveats: Someone took the blood between the mid-2000s and the late 2010s, maybe while older ART regimens were in use.

This clone occurred once. The antigen is undetermined. Germline V lookup: CDR1 PRHDT, CDR2 FYEKMQ (reference sequence). The V end was cut by 5 bases, the J end by 6 bases, with 24 bases between. This CDR3 region has 17 residues. The immunoSEQ assay was v3.0, run at survey level. The data were produced by immunoSEQ multiplex PCR, yet TCRdb's version contains in-frame clones alone and is incomplete. The sample records around 24,000 clones, more than 85% being singletons. The origin of this receptor is a middle-aged woman with HIV. Specimen: unsorted PBMCs, collected 7.6 years after starting antiretroviral therapy. This chain uses TRBV13 with TRBJ2-3, with D maybe TRBD2 (5 bases). The CDR3 DNA is TGTGCCAGCAGCCAACGCGACCAGGTTCGGGGTACGGATACGCAGTATTTT. It is translated as CASSQRDQVRGTDTQYF.